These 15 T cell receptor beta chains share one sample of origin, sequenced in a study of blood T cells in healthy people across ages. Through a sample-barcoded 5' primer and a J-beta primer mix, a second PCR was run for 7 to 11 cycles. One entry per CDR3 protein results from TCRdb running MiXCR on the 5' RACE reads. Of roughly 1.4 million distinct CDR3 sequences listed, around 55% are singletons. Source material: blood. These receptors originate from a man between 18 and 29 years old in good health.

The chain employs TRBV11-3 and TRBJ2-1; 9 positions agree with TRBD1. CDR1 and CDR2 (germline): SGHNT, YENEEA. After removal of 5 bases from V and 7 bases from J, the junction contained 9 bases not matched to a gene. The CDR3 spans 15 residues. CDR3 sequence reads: CASSPGQGFKNEQFF. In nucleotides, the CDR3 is TGTGCCAGCAGCCCAGGACAGGGGTTCAAGAATGAGCAGTTCTTC.

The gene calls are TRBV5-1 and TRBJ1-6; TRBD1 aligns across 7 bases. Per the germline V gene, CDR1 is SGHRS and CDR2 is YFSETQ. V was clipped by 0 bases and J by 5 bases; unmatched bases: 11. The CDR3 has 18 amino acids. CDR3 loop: CASSLAGPGGTDNSPLHF. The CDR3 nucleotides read TGCGCCAGCAGCTTGGCCGGACCGGGCGGGACAGATAATTCACCCCTCCACTTT.

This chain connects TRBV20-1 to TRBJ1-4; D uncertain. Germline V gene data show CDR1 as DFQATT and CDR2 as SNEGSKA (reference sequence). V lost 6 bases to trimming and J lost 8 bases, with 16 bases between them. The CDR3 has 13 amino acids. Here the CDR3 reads CSASAVSIEKLFF. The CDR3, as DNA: TGCAGTGCCTCGGCAGTATCTATCGAAAAACTGTTTTTT.

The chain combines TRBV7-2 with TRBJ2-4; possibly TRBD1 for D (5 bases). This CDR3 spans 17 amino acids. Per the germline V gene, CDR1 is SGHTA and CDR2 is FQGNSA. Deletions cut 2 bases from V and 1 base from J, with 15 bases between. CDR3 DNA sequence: TGTGCCAGCAGCTTAAATACAGGCCTTTTCGCCAAAAACATTCAGTACTTC. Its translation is CASSLNTGLFAKNIQYF.

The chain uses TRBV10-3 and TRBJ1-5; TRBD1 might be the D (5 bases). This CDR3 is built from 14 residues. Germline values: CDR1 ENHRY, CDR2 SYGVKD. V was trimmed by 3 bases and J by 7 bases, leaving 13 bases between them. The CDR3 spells CAISETDGAQPQHF. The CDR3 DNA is TGTGCCATCAGTGAAACGGACGGGGCCCAGCCCCAGCATTTT.

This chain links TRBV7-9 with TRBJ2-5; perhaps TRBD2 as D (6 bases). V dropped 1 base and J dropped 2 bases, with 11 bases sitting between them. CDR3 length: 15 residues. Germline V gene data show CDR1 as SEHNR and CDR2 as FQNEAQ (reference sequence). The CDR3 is CASSLVRDKQETQYF. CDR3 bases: TGTGCCAGCAGCTTAGTGCGGGATAAGCAAGAGACCCAGTACTTC. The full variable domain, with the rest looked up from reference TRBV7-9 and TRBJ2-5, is DTGVSQNPRHKITKRGQNVTFRCDPISEHNRLYWYRQTLGQGPEFLTYFQNEAQLEKSRLLSDRFSAERPKGSFSTLEIQRTEQGDSAMYLCASSLVRDKQETQYFGPGTRLLVL.

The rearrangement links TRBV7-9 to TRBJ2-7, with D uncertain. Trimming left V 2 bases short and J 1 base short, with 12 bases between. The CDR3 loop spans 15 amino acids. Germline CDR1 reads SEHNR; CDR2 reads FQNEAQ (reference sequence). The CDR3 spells CASSLSRPGSYEQYF. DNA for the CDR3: TGTGCCAGCAGCTTATCTCGCCCCGGGTCCTACGAGCAGTACTTC.

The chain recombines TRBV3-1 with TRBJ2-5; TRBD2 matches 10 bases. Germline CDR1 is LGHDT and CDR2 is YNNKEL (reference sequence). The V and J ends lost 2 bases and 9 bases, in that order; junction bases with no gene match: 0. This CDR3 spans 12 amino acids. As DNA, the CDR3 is TGTGCCAGCAGCCAAACTAGCGGGGCCCAGTACTTC. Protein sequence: CASSQTSGAQYF.

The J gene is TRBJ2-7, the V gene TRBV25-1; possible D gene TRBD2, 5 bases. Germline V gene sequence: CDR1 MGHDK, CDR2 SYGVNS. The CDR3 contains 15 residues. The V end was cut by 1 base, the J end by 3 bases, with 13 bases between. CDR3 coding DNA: TGTGCCAGCAGTGAATCAAGGACTCATGGCTACGAGCAGTACTTC. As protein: CASSESRTHGYEQYF.

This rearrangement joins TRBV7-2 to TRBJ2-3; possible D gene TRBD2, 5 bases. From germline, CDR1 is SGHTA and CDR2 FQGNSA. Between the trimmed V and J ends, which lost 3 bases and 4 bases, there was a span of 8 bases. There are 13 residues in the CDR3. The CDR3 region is CASSLVRADTQYF. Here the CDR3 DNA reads TGTGCCAGCAGCTTGGTGAGGGCAGATACGCAGTATTTT. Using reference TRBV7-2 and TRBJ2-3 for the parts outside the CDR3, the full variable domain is GAGVSQSPSNKVTEKGKDVELRCDPISGHTALYWYRQSLGQGLEFLIYFQGNSAPDKSGLPSDRFSAERTGGSVSTLTIQRTQQEDSAVYLCASSLVRADTQYFGPGTRLTVL.

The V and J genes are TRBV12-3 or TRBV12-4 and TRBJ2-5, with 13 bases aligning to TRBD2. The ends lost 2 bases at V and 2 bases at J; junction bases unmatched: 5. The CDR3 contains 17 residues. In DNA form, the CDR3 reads TGTGCCAGCAGTTTATCAAGACTAGCGGGGGGACAAGAGACCCAGTACTTC. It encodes CASSLSRLAGGQETQYF.

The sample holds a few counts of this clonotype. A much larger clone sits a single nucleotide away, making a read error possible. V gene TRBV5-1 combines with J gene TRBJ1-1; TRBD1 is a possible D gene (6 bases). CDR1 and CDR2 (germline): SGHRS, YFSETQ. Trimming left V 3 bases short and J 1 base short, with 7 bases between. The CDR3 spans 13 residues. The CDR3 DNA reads TGCGCCAGCAGCTGGGGACAGAACACTGAAGCTTTCTTT. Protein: CASSWGQNTEAFF.

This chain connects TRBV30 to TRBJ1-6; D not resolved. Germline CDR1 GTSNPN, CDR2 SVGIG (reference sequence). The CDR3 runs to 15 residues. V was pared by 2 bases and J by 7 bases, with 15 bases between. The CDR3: CAWSPRVTSNSPLHF. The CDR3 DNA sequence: TGTGCCTGGAGTCCTCGGGTTACGTCAAATTCACCCCTCCACTTT.

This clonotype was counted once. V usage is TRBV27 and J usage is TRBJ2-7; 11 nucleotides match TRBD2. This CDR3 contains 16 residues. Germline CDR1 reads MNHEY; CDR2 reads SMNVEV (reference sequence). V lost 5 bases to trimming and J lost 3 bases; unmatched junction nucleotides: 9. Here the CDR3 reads CASSPQGLADHYEQYF. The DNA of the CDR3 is TGTGCCAGCAGTCCGCAGGGACTAGCGGACCACTACGAGCAGTACTTC.

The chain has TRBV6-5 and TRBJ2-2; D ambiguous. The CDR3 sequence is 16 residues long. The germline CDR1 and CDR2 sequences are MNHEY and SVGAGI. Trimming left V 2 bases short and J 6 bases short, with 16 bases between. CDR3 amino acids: CASSYTRSAQPGELFF. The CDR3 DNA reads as TGTGCCAGCAGTTACACTCGAAGTGCCCAGCCCGGGGAGCTGTTTTTT.